This T cell receptor beta chain was sequenced during a study of T cells in Graves' hyperthyroidism and ophthalmopathy. Study-level findings and limits: Within blood appeared most thyroid clonotypes that had expanded above 0.001.

This clonotype was seen ten or more times. Antigen: not known. V lost 1 base and J 5 bases, leaving 9 bases between the germline ends. Germline V gene sequence: CDR1 SGHVS, CDR2 FQNEAQ. The CDR3 is 13 amino acids. Inclusion characteristics of ophthalmopathy patients comprised a Clinical Activity Score of at least 3, a NOSPECS grade of at least 4, and duration under 3 months. Clinical symptoms, serum thyroxine and TRAb, thyroid ultrasound and orbital computed tomography were used for the diagnoses. Extraction of PBMCs used roughly 9.6 ml of fresh peripheral blood. Template material for amplifying TCR beta CDR3 regions consisted of RNA transcripts. HTBI primers were used for first-round RT-PCR of the TCR CDR3. TCRdb independently ran MiXCR on the multiplex PCR reads; one entry per CDR3 protein. This sample has around 390,000 distinct CDR3 sequences, with about 14% found just once.

The sequence was obtained from a woman in her thirties with Graves' ophthalmopathy. This sequence joins TRBV7-8 and TRBJ2-7; D uncertain. Sequenced: blood. CDR3 protein: CASSLGHIDEQYF. CDR3 bases: TGTGCCAGCAGCTTAGGACACATTGACGAGCAGTACTTC.